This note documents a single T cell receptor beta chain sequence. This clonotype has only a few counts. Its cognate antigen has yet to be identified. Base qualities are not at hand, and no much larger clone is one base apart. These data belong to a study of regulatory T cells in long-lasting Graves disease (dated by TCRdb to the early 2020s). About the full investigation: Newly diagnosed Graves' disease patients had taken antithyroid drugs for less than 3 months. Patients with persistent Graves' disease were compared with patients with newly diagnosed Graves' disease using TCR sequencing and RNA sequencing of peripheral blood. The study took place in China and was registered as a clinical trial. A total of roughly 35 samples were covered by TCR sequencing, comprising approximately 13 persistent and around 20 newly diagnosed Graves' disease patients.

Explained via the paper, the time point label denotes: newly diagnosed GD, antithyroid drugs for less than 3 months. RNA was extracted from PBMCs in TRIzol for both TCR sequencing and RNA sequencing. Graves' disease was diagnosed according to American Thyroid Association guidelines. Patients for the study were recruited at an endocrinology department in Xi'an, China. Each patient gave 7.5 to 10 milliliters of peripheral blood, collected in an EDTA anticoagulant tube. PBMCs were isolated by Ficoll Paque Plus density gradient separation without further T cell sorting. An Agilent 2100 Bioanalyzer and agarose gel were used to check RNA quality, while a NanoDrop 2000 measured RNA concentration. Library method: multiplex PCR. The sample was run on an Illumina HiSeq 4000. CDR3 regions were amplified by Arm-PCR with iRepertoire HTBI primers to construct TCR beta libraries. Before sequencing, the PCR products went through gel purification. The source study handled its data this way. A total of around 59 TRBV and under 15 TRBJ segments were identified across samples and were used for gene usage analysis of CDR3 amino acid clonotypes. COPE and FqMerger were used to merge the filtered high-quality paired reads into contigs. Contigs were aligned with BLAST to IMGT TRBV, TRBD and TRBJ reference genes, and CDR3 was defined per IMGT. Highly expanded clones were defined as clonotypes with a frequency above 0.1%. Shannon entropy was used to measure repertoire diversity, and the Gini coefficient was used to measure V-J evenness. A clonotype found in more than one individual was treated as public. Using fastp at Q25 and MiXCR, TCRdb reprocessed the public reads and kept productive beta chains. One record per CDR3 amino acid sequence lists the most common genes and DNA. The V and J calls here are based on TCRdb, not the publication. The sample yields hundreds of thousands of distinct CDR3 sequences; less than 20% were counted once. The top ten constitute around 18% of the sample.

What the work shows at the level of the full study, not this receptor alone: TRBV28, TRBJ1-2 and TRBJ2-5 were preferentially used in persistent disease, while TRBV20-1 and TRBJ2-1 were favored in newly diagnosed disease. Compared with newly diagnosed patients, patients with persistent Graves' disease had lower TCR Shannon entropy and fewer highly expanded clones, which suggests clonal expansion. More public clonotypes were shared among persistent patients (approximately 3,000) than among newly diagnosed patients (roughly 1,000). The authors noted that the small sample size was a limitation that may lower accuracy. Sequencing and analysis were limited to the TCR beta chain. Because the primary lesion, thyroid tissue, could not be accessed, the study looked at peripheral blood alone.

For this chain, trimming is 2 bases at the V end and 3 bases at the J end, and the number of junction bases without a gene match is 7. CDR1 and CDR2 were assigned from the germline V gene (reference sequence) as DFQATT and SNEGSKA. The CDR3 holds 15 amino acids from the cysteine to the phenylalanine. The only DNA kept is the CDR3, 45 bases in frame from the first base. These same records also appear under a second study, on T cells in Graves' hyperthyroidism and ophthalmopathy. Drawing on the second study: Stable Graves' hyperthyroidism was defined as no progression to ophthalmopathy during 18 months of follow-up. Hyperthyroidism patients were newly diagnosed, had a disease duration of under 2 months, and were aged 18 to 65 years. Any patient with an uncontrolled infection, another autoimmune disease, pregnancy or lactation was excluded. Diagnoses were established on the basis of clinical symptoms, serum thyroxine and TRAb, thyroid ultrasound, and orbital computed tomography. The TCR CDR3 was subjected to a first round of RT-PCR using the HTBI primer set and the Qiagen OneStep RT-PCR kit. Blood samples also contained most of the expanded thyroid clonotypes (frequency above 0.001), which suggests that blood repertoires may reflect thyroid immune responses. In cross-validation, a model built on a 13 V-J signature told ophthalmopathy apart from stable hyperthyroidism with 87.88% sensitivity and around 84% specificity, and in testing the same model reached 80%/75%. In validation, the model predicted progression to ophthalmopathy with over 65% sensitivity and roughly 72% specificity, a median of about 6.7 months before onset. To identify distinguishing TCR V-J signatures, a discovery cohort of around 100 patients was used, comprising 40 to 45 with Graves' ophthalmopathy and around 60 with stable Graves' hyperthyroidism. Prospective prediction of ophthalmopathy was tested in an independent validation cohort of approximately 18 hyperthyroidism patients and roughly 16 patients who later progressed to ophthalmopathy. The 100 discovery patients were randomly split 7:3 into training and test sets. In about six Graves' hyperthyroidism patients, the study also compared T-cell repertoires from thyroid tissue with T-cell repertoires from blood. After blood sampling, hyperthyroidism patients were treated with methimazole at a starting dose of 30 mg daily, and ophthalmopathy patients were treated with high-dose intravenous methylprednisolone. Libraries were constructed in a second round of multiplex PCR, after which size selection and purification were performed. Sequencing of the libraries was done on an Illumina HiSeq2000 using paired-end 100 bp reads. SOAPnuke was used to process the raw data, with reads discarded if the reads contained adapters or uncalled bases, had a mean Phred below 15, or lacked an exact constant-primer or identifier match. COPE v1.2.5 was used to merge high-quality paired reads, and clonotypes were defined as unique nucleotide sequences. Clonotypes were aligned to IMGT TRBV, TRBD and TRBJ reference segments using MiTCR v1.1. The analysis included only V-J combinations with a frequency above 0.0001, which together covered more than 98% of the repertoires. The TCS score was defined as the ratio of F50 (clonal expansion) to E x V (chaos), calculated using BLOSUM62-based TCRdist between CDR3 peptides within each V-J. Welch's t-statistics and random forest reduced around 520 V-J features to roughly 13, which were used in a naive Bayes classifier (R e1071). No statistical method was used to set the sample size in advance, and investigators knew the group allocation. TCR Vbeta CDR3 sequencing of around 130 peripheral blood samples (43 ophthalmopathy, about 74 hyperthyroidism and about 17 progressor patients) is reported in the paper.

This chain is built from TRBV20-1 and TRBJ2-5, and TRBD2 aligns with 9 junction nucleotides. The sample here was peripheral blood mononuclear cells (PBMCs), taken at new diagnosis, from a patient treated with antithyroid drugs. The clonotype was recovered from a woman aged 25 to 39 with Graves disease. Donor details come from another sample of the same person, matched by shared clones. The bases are TGCAGTGCTAGACAGCCGGGACTAGCAAAAGAGACCCAGTACTTC. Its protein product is CSARQPGLAKETQYF.